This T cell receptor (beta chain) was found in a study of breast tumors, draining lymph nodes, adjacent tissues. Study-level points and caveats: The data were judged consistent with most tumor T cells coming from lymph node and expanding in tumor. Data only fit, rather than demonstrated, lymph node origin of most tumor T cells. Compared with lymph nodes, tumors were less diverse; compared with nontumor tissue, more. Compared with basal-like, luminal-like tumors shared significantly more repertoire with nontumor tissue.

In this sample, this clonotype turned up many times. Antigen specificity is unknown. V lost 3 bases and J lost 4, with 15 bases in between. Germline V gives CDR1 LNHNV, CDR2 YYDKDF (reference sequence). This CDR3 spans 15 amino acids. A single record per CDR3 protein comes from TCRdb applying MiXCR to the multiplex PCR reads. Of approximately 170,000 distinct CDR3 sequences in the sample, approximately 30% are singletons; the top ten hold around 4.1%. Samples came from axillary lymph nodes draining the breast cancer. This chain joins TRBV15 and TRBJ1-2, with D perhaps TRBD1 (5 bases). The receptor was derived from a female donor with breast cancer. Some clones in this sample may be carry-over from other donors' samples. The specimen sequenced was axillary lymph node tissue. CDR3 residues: CATSRGTVEGYGYTF. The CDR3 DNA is TGTGCCACCAGCAGGGGGACGGTGGAAGGCTATGGCTACACCTTC.